This is a list of T cell receptor beta chains from one sample in a study of T cell responses to AZD1222 COVID-19 vaccine. TCRdb's table, derived via immunoSEQ multiplex PCR, lists solely in-frame clones and lacks some. The table shows tens of thousands of clones, with over 75% occurring only once. Sample: peripheral blood, taken on day 0 of AZD1222 vaccination. These receptor sequences come from an adult in good health. Both conserved end residues are part of each CDR3. A D gene is named only where the DNA matches it firmly. Size is stated for part of the rows, as once, few or many counts, or as a class when the clone is expanded.

j_gene: TRBJ1-1
v_gene: TRBV6-5
abundance: -
d_gene: -
CDR3nt: TGTGCCGCGGAGCAGGGCGTAGGGTTAGGCACTGAAGCTTTCTTT
CDR3aa: CAAEQGVGLGTEAFF

j_gene: TRBJ1-1
v_gene: TRBV10-3
abundance: -
d_gene: -
CDR3nt: TGTGCCATCAGAGATGGACTGGTGAACACTGAAGCTTTCTTT
CDR3aa: CAIRDGLVNTEAFF

j_gene: TRBJ1-2
v_gene: TRBV11-2
abundance: -
d_gene: TRBD1
CDR3nt: TGTGCCAGCAGTACTACGGGACAGCCATTTTATGGCTACACCTTC
CDR3aa: CASSTTGQPFYGYTF

j_gene: TRBJ2-5
v_gene: TRBV10-3
abundance: once
d_gene: TRBD1
CDR3nt: TGTGCCATCAGTGGACAGGGGCGGGAGACCCAGTACTTC
CDR3aa: CAISGQGRETQYF

j_gene: TRBJ1-2
v_gene: TRBV4-1
abundance: -
d_gene: TRBD1
CDR3nt: TGCGCCAGCAGCCAAGGAAGTGCAGTTTGGGGACAGGGTATTTATGGCTACACCTTC
CDR3aa: CASSQGSAVWGQGIYGYTF

j_gene: TRBJ1-2
v_gene: TRBV19
abundance: -
d_gene: -
CDR3nt: TGTGCCAGTAGAGATCAGGGGACACCCTATGGCTACACCTTC
CDR3aa: CASRDQGTPYGYTF

j_gene: TRBJ1-6
v_gene: TRBV9
abundance: -
d_gene: TRBD1
CDR3nt: TGTGCCAGCAGCCCAGGGGGGAATAATTCACCCCTCCACTTT
CDR3aa: CASSPGGNNSPLHF

j_gene: TRBJ2-3
v_gene: TRBV19
abundance: -
d_gene: -
CDR3nt: TGTGCCAGTAGTTCCCACGGGAGCGATACGCAGTATTTT
CDR3aa: CASSSHGSDTQYF

j_gene: TRBJ1-2
v_gene: TRBV6-4
abundance: -
d_gene: -
CDR3nt: TGTGCCAGCAGTGATCGGCCAAATACAGGGTTTGGCTACACCTTC
CDR3aa: CASSDRPNTGFGYTF

j_gene: TRBJ2-1
v_gene: TRBV12-3/TRBV12-4
abundance: -
d_gene: -
CDR3nt: TGTGCCAGCAGCCGAGTAGATGAGCAGTTCTTC
CDR3aa: CASSRVDEQFF

j_gene: TRBJ2-1
v_gene: TRBV6-2/TRBV6-3
abundance: -
d_gene: TRBD2
CDR3nt: TGTGCCAGCAGTTACCCAGGGGGTCTAGCGGGGGTAAATGAGCAGTTCTTC
CDR3aa: CASSYPGGLAGVNEQFF

j_gene: TRBJ1-5
v_gene: TRBV7-8
abundance: -
d_gene: -
CDR3nt: TGTGCCAGCAGCTTAGGGAGGACACCCATCAGCAATCAGCCCCAGCATTTT
CDR3aa: CASSLGRTPISNQPQHF

j_gene: TRBJ2-7
v_gene: TRBV9
abundance: -
d_gene: TRBD1
CDR3nt: TGTGCCAGCAGCGCCCGGACAGGATCTATCGTTGAGCAGTACTTC
CDR3aa: CASSARTGSIVEQYF

j_gene: TRBJ2-5
v_gene: TRBV3-1/TRBV3-2
abundance: -
d_gene: -
CDR3nt: TGTGCCAGCAGCCAAGTTTCAGGACTACAAGAGACCCAGTACTTC
CDR3aa: CASSQVSGLQETQYF

j_gene: TRBJ1-6
v_gene: TRBV28
abundance: medium-sized
d_gene: TRBD1
CDR3nt: TGTGCCAGCAGTTCCTGGACAGGGGTTGGTTCACCCCTCCACTTT
CDR3aa: CASSSWTGVGSPLHF

j_gene: TRBJ1-3
v_gene: TRBV6-5
abundance: -
d_gene: -
CDR3nt: TGTGCCAGCAGGGGAAACACCATATATTTT
CDR3aa: CASRGNTIYF

j_gene: TRBJ2-2
v_gene: TRBV19
abundance: -
d_gene: -
CDR3nt: TGTGCCAGTAGTCCCAAATCCGGGACGATCACCGGGGAGCTGTTTTTT
CDR3aa: CASSPKSGTITGELFF

j_gene: TRBJ1-5
v_gene: TRBV18
abundance: -
d_gene: TRBD1
CDR3nt: TGTGCCAGCTCACCGACAGGGCTCAATCAGCCCCAGCATTTT
CDR3aa: CASSPTGLNQPQHF

j_gene: TRBJ2-7
v_gene: TRBV20-1
abundance: -
d_gene: -
CDR3nt: TGCAGTGCTACCCCAGGGAGAGAGCAGTACTTC
CDR3aa: CSATPGREQYF

j_gene: TRBJ1-6
v_gene: TRBV5-4
abundance: few
d_gene: TRBD1
CDR3nt: TGTGCCAGCGGATACCTGACAGGGACCTCACCCCTCCACTTT
CDR3aa: CASGYLTGTSPLHF

j_gene: TRBJ2-7
v_gene: TRBV10-3
abundance: -
d_gene: TRBD2
CDR3nt: TGTGCCATCAGTGAATATAGCGGGGGGTCCTACGAGCAGTACTTC
CDR3aa: CAISEYSGGSYEQYF

j_gene: TRBJ2-5
v_gene: TRBV11-2
abundance: -
d_gene: -
CDR3nt: TGTGCCAGCACTCCTGTGGTCAAGGAGACCCAGTACTTC
CDR3aa: CASTPVVKETQYF

j_gene: TRBJ1-5
v_gene: TRBV6-5
abundance: -
d_gene: -
CDR3nt: TGTGCCAGCAGGGAGGGAGATCAGCCCCAGCATTTT
CDR3aa: CASREGDQPQHF

j_gene: TRBJ2-7
v_gene: TRBV5-1
abundance: -
d_gene: TRBD2
CDR3nt: TGCGCCAGCAGCTTAACTAGCGGGGCTTACTACGAGCAGTACTTC
CDR3aa: CASSLTSGAYYEQYF

j_gene: TRBJ2-6
v_gene: TRBV5-5
abundance: -
d_gene: -
CDR3nt: TGTGCCAGCAGCTGGGGGAGCGTTCTGGGGGCCAACGTCCTGACTTTC
CDR3aa: CASSWGSVLGANVLTF

j_gene: TRBJ2-5
v_gene: TRBV6-5
abundance: once
d_gene: TRBD1
CDR3nt: TGTGCCAGCAGCCGGGACAGACAAGAGACCCAGTACTTC
CDR3aa: CASSRDRQETQYF

j_gene: TRBJ2-4
v_gene: TRBV2
abundance: -
d_gene: TRBD2
CDR3nt: TGTGCCAGCAGTCCCAGGACTAGCCGAGCCAAAAACATTCAGTACTTC
CDR3aa: CASSPRTSRAKNIQYF

j_gene: TRBJ2-1
v_gene: TRBV9
abundance: once
d_gene: -
CDR3nt: TGTGCCAGCAGCGTAGGCAGCTCCTACAATGAGCAGTTCTTC
CDR3aa: CASSVGSSYNEQFF

j_gene: TRBJ1-4
v_gene: TRBV5-1
abundance: -
d_gene: TRBD1
CDR3nt: TGCGCCAGCAGCTTGGGGGACAGGGGATTTTATAATGAAAAACTGTTTTTT
CDR3aa: CASSLGDRGFYNEKLFF

j_gene: TRBJ2-3
v_gene: TRBV28
abundance: -
d_gene: TRBD1
CDR3nt: TGTGCCAGCAGTCCCCGGACAGGGACAAGCACAGATACGCAGTATTTT
CDR3aa: CASSPRTGTSTDTQYF

j_gene: TRBJ2-1
v_gene: TRBV15
abundance: -
d_gene: TRBD1
CDR3nt: TGTGCCACCAGCAGTTTAGAGGGACAGGGCTACAATGAGCAGTTCTTC
CDR3aa: CATSSLEGQGYNEQFF

j_gene: TRBJ2-5
v_gene: TRBV19
abundance: -
d_gene: -
CDR3nt: TGTGCCAGTAGTATTTGGGGTGGTCTCGGTGAGACCCAGTACTTC
CDR3aa: CASSIWGGLGETQYF

j_gene: TRBJ2-7
v_gene: TRBV3-1/TRBV3-2
abundance: -
d_gene: -
CDR3nt: TGTGCCACGTACGGTCTGTCTAGCAGGGGTCCCTACGAGCAGTACTTC
CDR3aa: CATYGLSSRGPYEQYF

j_gene: TRBJ2-7
v_gene: TRBV7-9
abundance: -
d_gene: -
CDR3nt: TGTGCCAGCAGCTTGGGGGTCCGCTACGAGCAGTACTTC
CDR3aa: CASSLGVRYEQYF

j_gene: TRBJ2-7
v_gene: TRBV3-1/TRBV3-2
abundance: few
d_gene: -
CDR3nt: TGTGCCAGCAGCCAAGATTCGGGCAGGCCCTACGAGCAGTACTTC
CDR3aa: CASSQDSGRPYEQYF

j_gene: TRBJ1-1
v_gene: TRBV6-5
abundance: -
d_gene: -
CDR3nt: TGTGCCAGCAGGCATGGGCCATTGGGGGAAGCTTTCTTT
CDR3aa: CASRHGPLGEAFF

j_gene: TRBJ2-2
v_gene: TRBV19
abundance: -
d_gene: TRBD2
CDR3nt: TGTGCCAGTACCCCGGGCGGGGGGGCCAGCTCCGGGGAGCTGTTTTTT
CDR3aa: CASTPGGGASSGELFF

j_gene: TRBJ2-2
v_gene: TRBV5-8
abundance: -
d_gene: -
CDR3nt: TGTGCCAGCAGCTTGGGGTCATGGGTCAGGGTCGAGACCGGGGAGCTGTTTTTT
CDR3aa: CASSLGSWVRVETGELFF

j_gene: TRBJ1-6
v_gene: TRBV9
abundance: once
d_gene: -
CDR3nt: TGTGCCAGCAGCGCCTCGGGACATAGTAATTCACCCCTCCACTTT
CDR3aa: CASSASGHSNSPLHF

j_gene: TRBJ2-3
v_gene: TRBV5-1
abundance: once
d_gene: -
CDR3nt: TGCGCCAGCAGCCAGGGAGTGTTTGGTACAGATACGCAGTATTTT
CDR3aa: CASSQGVFGTDTQYF

j_gene: TRBJ1-6
v_gene: TRBV11-2
abundance: few
d_gene: -
CDR3nt: TGTGCCAGCAGCACCCACCTTGGGGGGGCATATAATTCACCCCTCCACTTT
CDR3aa: CASSTHLGGAYNSPLHF

j_gene: TRBJ1-4
v_gene: TRBV28
abundance: few
d_gene: TRBD1
CDR3nt: TGTGCCAGCAGTTTAAACAGGGGGCTTTATGAAAAACTGTTTTTT
CDR3aa: CASSLNRGLYEKLFF

j_gene: TRBJ1-5
v_gene: TRBV6-5
abundance: -
d_gene: -
CDR3nt: TGTGCCAGCAGTTACCGGGATCACCAGCCCCAGCATTTT
CDR3aa: CASSYRDHQPQHF

j_gene: TRBJ2-7
v_gene: TRBV20-1
abundance: -
d_gene: TRBD2
CDR3nt: TGCAGTGCTAGTAGCGGGGGGACGGCCTCCGAGCAGTACTTC
CDR3aa: CSASSGGTASEQYF

j_gene: TRBJ2-3
v_gene: TRBV4-1
abundance: -
d_gene: TRBD1
CDR3nt: TGCGCCAGCAGCCCGACAGGGGCCAGCACAGATACGCAGTATTTT
CDR3aa: CASSPTGASTDTQYF

j_gene: TRBJ2-2
v_gene: TRBV5-1
abundance: -
d_gene: TRBD2
CDR3nt: TGCGCCAGCAGCCCGGGACTAGCGGGGGGGTCCTTGAACACCGGGGAGCTGTTTTTT
CDR3aa: CASSPGLAGGSLNTGELFF

j_gene: TRBJ2-3
v_gene: TRBV6-5
abundance: -
d_gene: TRBD2
CDR3nt: TGTGCCAGCAGGACTAGCGGGGGACGGGGAGATACGCAGTATTTT
CDR3aa: CASRTSGGRGDTQYF

j_gene: TRBJ2-7
v_gene: TRBV13
abundance: -
d_gene: -
CDR3nt: TGTGCCAGCAGCTTAGGGCAGGCGTCCTACGAGCAGTACTTC
CDR3aa: CASSLGQASYEQYF

j_gene: TRBJ1-1
v_gene: TRBV10-3
abundance: -
d_gene: TRBD1
CDR3nt: TGTGCCATCAGTGATGACAGGGTGACAAGAGGCACTGAAGCTTTCTTT
CDR3aa: CAISDDRVTRGTEAFF

j_gene: TRBJ2-3
v_gene: TRBV10-3
abundance: -
d_gene: -
CDR3nt: TGTGCCACCCCCTTGTGTACGCAGTATTTT
CDR3aa: CATPLCTQYF

j_gene: TRBJ1-6
v_gene: TRBV9
abundance: -
d_gene: TRBD1
CDR3nt: TGTGCCAGCAGCGCGGGACAGGTACACTCACCCCTCCACTTT
CDR3aa: CASSAGQVHSPLHF

j_gene: TRBJ2-2
v_gene: TRBV18
abundance: -
d_gene: -
CDR3nt: TGTGCCAGCTCACCTCGCGCTCAGGGGACCGGGGAGCTGTTTTTT
CDR3aa: CASSPRAQGTGELFF

j_gene: TRBJ2-5
v_gene: TRBV6-2/TRBV6-3
abundance: -
d_gene: -
CDR3nt: TGTGCCAGCAGTTACTCTGCGCAGACCCAGTACTTC
CDR3aa: CASSYSAQTQYF

j_gene: TRBJ2-1
v_gene: TRBV27
abundance: -
d_gene: -
CDR3nt: TGTGCCAGCAGTAGAAGAGGGCAAGGCAATGAGCAGTTCTTC
CDR3aa: CASSRRGQGNEQFF